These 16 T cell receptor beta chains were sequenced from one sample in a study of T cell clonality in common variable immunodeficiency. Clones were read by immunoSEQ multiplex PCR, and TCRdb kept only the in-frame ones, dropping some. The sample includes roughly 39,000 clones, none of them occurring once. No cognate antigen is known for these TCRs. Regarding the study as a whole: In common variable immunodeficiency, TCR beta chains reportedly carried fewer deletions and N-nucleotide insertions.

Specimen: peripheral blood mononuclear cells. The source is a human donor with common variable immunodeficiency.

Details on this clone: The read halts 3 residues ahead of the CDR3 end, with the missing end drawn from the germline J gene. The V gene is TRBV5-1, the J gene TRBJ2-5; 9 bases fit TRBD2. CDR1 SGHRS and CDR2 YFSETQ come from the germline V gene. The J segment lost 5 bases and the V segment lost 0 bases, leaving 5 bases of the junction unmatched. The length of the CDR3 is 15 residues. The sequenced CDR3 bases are TGCGCCAGCAGCTTGGTTAGCGGGAGTTCGGAGACC. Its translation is CASSLVSGSSET. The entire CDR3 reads CASSLVSGSSETQYF.

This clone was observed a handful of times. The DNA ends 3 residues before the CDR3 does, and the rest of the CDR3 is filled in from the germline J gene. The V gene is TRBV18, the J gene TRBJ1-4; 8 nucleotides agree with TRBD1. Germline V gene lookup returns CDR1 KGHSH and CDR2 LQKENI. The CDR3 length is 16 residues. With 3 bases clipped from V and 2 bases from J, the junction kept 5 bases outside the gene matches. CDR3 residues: CASSPRQGATNEKLFF. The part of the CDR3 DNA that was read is TGTGCCAGCTCACCTCGGCAGGGGGCTACTAATGAAAAA.

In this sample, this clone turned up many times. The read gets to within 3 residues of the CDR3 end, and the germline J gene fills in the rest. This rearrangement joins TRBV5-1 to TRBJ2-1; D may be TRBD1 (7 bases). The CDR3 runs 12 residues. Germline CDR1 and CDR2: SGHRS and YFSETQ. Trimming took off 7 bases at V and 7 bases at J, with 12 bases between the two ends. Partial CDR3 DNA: TGCGCCAGCGGAGGGGGCCAGAATGAG. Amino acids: CASGGGQNE. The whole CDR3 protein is CASGGGQNEQFF.

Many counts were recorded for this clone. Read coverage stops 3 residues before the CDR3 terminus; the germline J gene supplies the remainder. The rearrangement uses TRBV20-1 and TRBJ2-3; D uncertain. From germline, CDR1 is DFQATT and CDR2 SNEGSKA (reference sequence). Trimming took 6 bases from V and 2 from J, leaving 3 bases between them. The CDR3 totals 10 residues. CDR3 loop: CSAYTDTQYF. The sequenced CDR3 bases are TGCAGTGCGTACACAGATACG.

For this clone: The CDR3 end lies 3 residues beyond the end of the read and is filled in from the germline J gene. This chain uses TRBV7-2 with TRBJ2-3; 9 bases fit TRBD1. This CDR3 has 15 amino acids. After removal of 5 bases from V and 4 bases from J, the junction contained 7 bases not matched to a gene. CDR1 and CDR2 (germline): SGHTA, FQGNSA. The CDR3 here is CASSRKQGAADTQYF. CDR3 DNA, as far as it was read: TGTGCCAGCAGCAGAAAACAGGGGGCTGCAGATACG. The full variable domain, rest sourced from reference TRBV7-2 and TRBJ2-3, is GAGVSQSPSNKVTEKGKDVELRCDPISGHTALYWYRQSLGQGLEFLIYFQGNSAPDKSGLPSDRFSAERTGGSVSTLTIQRTQQEDSAVYLCASSRKQGAADTQYFGPGTRLTVL.

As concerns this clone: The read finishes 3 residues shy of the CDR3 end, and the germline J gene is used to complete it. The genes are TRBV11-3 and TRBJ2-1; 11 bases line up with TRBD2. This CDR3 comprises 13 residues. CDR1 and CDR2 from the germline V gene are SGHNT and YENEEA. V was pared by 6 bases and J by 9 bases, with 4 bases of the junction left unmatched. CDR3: CASSLAGGLEQFF. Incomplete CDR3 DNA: TGTGCCAGCAGTCTAGCGGGAGGCCTTGAG.

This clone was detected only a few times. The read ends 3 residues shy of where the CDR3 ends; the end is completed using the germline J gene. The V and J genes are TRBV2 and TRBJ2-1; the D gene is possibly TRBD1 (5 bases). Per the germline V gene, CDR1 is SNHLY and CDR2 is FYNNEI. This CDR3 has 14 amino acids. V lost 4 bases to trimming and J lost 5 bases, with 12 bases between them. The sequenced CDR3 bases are TGTGCCAGCAGTGCCCTCAGGGTCGACAATGAG. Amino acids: CASSALRVDNE. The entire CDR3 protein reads CASSALRVDNEQFF.

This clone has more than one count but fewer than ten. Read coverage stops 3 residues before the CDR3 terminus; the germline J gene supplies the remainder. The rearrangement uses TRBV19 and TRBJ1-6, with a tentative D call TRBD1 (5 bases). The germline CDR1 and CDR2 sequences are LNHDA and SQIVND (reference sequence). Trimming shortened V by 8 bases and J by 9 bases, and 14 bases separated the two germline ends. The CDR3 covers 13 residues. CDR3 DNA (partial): TGTGCCAGTCAGACGGGGGTGAGTTCACCC. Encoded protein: CASQTGVSSP. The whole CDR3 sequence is CASQTGVSSPLHF.

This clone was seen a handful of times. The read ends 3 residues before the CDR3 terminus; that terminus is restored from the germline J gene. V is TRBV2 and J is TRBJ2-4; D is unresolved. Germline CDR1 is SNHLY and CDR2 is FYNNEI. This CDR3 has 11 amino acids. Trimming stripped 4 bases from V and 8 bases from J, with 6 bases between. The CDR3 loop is CASSGPDIQYF. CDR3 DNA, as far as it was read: TGTGCCAGCAGTGGTCCCGACATT. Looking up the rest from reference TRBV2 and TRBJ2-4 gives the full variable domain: EPEVTQTPSHQVTQMGQEVILRCVPISNHLYFYWYRQILGQKVEFLVSFYNNEISEKSEIFDDQFSVERPDGSNFTLKIRSTKLEDSAMYFCASSGPDIQYFGAGTRLSVL.

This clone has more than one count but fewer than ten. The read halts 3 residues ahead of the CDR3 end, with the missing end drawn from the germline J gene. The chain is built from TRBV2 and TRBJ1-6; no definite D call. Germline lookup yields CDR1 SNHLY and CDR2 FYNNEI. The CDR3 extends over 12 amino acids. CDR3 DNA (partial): TGTGCCAGCTTAGTATCATACCAGGCC. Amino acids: CASLVSYQA. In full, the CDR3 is CASLVSYQALHF.

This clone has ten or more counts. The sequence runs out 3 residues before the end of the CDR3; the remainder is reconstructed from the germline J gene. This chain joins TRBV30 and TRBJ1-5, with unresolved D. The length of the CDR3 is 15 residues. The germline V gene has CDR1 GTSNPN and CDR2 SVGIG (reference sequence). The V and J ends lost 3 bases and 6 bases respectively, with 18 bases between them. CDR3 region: CAWSPPRFGGQPQHF. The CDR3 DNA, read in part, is TGTGCCTGGAGCCCACCCCGGTTCGGTGGTCAGCCC. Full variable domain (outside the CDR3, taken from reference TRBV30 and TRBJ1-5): SQTIHQWPATLVQPVGSPLSLECTVEGTSNPNLYWYRQAAGRGLQLLFYSVGIGQISSEVPQNLSASRPQDRQFILSSKKLLLSDSGFYLCAWSPPRFGGQPQHFGDGTRLSIL.

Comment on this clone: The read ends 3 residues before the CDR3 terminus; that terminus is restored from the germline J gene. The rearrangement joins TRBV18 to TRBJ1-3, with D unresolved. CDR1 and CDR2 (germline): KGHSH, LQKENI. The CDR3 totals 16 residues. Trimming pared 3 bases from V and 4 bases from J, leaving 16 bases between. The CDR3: CASSPSGFYSGNTIYF. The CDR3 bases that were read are TGTGCCAGCTCACCGTCAGGCTTCTACTCGGGAAACACC.

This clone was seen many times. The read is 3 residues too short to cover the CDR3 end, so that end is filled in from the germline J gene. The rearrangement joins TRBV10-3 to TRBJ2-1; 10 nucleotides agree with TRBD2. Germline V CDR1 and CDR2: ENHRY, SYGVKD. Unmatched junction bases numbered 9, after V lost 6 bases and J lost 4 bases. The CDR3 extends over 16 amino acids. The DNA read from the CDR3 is TGTGCCATCAGGGGGGGAGCGGGAGGGTTATACAATGAG. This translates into CAIRGGAGGLYNE. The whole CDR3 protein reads CAIRGGAGGLYNEQFF.

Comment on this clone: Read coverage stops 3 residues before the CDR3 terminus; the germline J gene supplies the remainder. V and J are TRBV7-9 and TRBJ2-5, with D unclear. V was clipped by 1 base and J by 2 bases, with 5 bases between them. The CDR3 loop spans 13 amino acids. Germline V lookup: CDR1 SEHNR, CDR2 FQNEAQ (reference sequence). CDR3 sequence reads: CASSLGGQETQYF. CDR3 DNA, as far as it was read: TGTGCCAGCAGCTTAGGCGGACAAGAGACC.

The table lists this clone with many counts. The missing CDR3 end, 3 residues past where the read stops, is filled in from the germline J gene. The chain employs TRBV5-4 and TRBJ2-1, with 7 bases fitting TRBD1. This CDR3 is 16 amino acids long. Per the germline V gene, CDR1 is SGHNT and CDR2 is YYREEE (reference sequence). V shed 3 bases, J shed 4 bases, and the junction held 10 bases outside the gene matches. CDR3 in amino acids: CASSSSGTATYNEQFF. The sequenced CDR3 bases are TGTGCCAGCAGCTCCTCCGGGACAGCGACATACAATGAG.

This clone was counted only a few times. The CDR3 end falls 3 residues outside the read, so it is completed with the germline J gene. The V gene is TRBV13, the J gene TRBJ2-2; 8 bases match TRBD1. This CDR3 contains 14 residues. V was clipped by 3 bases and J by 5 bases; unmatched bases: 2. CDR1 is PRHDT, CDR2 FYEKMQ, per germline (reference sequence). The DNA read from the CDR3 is TGTGCCAGCAGCTTCGACAGGGGAACCGGGGAG. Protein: CASSFDRGTGE. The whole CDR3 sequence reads CASSFDRGTGELFF.